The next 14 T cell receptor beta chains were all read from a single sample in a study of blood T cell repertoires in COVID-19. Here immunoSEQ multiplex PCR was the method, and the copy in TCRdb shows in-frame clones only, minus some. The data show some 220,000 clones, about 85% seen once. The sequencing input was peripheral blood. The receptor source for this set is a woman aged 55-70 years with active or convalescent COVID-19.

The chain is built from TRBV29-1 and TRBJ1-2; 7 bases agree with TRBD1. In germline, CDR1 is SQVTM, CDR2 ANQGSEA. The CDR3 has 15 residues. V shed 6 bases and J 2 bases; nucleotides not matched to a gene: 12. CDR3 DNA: TGCAGCGTCCTACCCTGGGGGACAGACAACTATGGCTACACCTTC. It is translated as CSVLPWGTDNYGYTF.

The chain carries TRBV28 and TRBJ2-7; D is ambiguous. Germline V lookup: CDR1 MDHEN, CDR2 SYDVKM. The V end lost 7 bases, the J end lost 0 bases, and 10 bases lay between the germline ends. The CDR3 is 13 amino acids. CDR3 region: CASKIQSSYEQYF. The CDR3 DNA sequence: TGTGCCAGCAAGATACAGAGCTCCTACGAGCAGTACTTC. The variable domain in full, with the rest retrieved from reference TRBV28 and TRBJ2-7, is DVKVTQSSRYLVKRTGEKVFLECVQDMDHENMFWYRQDPGLGLRLIYFSYDVKMKEKGDIPEGYSVSREKKERFSLILESASTNQTSMYLCASKIQSSYEQYFGPGTRLTVT.

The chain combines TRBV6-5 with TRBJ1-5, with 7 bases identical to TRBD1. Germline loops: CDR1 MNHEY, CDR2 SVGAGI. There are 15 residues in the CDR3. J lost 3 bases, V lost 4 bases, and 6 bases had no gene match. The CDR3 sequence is CASSFGTDYNQPQHF. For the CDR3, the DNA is TGTGCCAGCAGTTTTGGGACAGACTACAATCAGCCCCAGCATTTT.

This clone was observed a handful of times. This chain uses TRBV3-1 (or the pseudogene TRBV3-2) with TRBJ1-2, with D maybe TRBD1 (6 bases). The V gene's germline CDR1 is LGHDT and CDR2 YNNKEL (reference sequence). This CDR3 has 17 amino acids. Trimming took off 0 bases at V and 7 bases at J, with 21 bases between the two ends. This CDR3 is CASSQEGEGVFLSGYTF. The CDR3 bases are TGTGCCAGCAGCCAAGAGGGGGAGGGGGTCTTCTTATCTGGCTACACCTTC.

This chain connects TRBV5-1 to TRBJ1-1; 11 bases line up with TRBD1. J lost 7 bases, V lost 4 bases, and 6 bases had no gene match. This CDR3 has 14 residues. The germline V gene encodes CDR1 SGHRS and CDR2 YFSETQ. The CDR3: CASSPGQGVGEAFF. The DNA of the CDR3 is TGCGCCAGCAGCCCGGGACAGGGGGTGGGTGAAGCTTTCTTT.

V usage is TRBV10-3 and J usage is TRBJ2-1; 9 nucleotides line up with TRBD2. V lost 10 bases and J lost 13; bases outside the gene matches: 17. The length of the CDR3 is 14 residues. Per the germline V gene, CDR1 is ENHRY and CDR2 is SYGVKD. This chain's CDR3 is CASYTGLAHTHQFF. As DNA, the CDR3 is TGTGCCAGCTACACAGGACTAGCGCACACCCATCAGTTCTTC.

In nucleotides, the CDR3 is TGTGCCAGCAGCCCCCGGAGGGGAGGGAACACCGGGGAGCTGTTTTTT. This gives the protein CASSPRRGGNTGELFF. V and J are TRBV6-6 and TRBJ2-2; perhaps TRBD2 as D (6 bases). The CDR3 loop spans 16 amino acids. CDR1 and CDR2 (germline): MNHNY, SVGAGI (reference sequence). V was trimmed by 6 bases and J by 1 base, leaving 15 bases between them.

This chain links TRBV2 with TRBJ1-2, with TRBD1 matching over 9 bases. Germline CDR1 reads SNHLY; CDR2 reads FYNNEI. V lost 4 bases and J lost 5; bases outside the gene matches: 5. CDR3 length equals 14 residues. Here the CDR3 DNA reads TGTGCCAGCAGTGGGGACAGGGTATCTTATGGCTACACCTTC. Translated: CASSGDRVSYGYTF. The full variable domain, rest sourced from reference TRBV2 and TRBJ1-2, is EPEVTQTPSHQVTQMGQEVILRCVPISNHLYFYWYRQILGQKVEFLVSFYNNEISEKSEIFDDQFSVERPDGSNFTLKIRSTKLEDSAMYFCASSGDRVSYGYTFGSGTRLTVV.

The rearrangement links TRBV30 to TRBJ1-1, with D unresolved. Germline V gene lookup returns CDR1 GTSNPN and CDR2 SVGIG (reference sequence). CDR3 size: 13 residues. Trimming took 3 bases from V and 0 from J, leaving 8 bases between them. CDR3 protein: CAWRTQMNTEAFF. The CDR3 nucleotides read TGTGCCTGGAGGACACAGATGAACACTGAAGCTTTCTTT.

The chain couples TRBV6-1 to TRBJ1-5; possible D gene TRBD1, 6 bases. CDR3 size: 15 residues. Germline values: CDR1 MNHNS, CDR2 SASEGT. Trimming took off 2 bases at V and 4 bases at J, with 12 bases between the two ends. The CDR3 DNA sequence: TGTGCCAGCAGTGAATTATTCCAGGGGAATCAGCCCCAGCATTTT. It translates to CASSELFQGNQPQHF.

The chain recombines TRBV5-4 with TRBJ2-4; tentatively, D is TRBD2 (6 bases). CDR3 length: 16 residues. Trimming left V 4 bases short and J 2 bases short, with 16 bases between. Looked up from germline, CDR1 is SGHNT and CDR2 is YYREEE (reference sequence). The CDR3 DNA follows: TGTGCCAGCAGCCGGGGTGGCGGAGGGACCAAAAACATTCAGTACTTC. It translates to CASSRGGGGTKNIQYF.

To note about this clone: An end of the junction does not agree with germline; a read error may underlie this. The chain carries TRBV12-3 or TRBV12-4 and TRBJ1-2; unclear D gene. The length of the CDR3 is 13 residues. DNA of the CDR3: TGTGCCAGCAGTAATCAGAGGCCCAGCCCTATGTCCTTC. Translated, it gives CASSNQRPSPMSF.

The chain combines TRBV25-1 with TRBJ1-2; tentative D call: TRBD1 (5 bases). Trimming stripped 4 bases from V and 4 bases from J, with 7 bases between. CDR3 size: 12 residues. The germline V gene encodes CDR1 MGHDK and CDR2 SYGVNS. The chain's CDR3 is CASSAGLYGYTF. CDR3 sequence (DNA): TGTGCCAGCAGTGCAGGGCTCTATGGCTACACCTTC.

The CDR3 DNA sequence: TGTGCCAGCAGCTTAGTTTCCCTCTCTGGAAACACCATATATTTT. Residues: CASSLVSLSGNTIYF. The chain combines TRBV11-2 with TRBJ1-3, with no clear D. The length of the CDR3 is 15 residues. V was shortened by 1 base and J by 0 bases, with 7 bases between the two germline ends. Per the germline V gene, CDR1 is SGHAT and CDR2 is FQNNGV.